Listed below are T cell receptor beta chains from one sample, sequenced in a study of graft-versus-host responses after intestinal transplantation. These receptors have no known antigen. Sequenced by immunoSEQ multiplex PCR; TCRdb stores in-frame clones only, minus some. Found here are about 99,000 clones, over 75% of them singletons; the top ten hold over 0.8%. The specimen comprised unstimulated CD4+ T cells sorted from spleen or lymph node cells, sampled before intestinal transplant. All receptors derive from a human donor who received an intestinal transplant. CDR3s include the opening cysteine and the closing phenylalanine or tryptophan. The D gene is left open where the match is weak. Clone sizes are given selectively: once, few, many, or a class where the clone is expanded.

d_call	clone_size	v_call	j_call	cdr3_aa	cdr3_nt
NA	few	TRBV6-1	TRBJ2-1	CAGKSEGGLNEQFF	TGTGCCGGAAAGAGCGAAGGGGGACTCAATGAGCAGTTCTTC
NA	NA	TRBV9	TRBJ2-5	CASSVAEGTQYF	TGTGCCAGCAGCGTCGCCGAGGGGACCCAGTACTTC
TRBD2	few	TRBV10-3	TRBJ2-7	CAISGGSEYEQYF	TGTGCCATCAGTGGCGGGAGCGAATACGAGCAGTACTTC
TRBD2	few	TRBV5-4	TRBJ2-2	CASSPGTSGGANTGELFF	TGTGCCAGCAGCCCCGGGACTAGCGGGGGGGCCAACACCGGGGAGCTGTTTTTT
NA	NA	TRBV6-5	TRBJ2-3	CASSYSGTSSTDTQYF	TGTGCCAGCAGTTACTCGGGAACCTCTAGCACAGATACGCAGTATTTT
TRBD1	NA	TRBV10-3	TRBJ1-4	CAISGTGKGEKLFF	TGTGCCATCAGTGGGACAGGGAAGGGTGAAAAACTGTTTTTT
NA	once	TRBV6-1	TRBJ2-2	CASSYPLTGELFF	TGTGCCAGCAGTTATCCTCTGACCGGGGAGCTGTTTTTT
NA	NA	TRBV6-5	TRBJ1-2	CASSYRPVSGYTF	TGTGCCAGCAGTTACCGCCCGGTATCTGGCTACACCTTC
NA	NA	TRBV2	TRBJ2-7	CASSGEDRSSYEQYF	TGTGCCAGCAGTGGGGAAGACAGGAGCTCCTACGAGCAGTACTTC
TRBD2	NA	TRBV10-3	TRBJ2-7	CAISPGLEDEQYF	TGTGCCATCAGCCCGGGACTAGAGGACGAGCAGTACTTC